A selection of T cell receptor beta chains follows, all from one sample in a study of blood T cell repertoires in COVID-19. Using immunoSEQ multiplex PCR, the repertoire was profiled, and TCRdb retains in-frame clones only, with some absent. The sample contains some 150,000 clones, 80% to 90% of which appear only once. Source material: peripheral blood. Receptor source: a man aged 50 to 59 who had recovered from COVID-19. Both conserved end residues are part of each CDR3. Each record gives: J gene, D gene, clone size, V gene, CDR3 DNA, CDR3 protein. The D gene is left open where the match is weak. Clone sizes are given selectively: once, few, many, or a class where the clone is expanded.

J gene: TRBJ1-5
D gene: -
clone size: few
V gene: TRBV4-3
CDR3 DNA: TGCGCCAGCAGCCTCCAACAGGGTAATCAGCCCCAGCATTTT
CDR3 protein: CASSLQQGNQPQHF

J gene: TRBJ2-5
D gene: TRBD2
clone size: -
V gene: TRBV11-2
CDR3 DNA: TGTGCCAGCAGCAAAAAGGGTAGCGGGGGCCCGAAGGGAGAGACCCAGTACTTC
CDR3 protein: CASSKKGSGGPKGETQYF

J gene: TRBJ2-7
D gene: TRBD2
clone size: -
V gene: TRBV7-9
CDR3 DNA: TGTGCCAGCAGCTTACTAGCGGGGGTAGGCGAGCAGTACTTC
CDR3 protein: CASSLLAGVGEQYF

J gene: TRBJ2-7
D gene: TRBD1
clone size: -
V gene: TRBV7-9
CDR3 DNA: TGTGCCAGCAGCCGTCGGTTGGGACAGGGGACCTCCTACGAGCAGTACTTC
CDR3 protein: CASSRRLGQGTSYEQYF

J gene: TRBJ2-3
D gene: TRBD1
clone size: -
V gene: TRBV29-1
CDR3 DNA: TGCAGCCTACTCTCAGGGGGAAGCACAGATACGCAGTATTTT
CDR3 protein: CSLLSGGSTDTQYF

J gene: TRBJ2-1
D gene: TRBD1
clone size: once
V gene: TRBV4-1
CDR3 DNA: TGCGCCAGCAGCCAGCTCCGGGACAGGAGTCTCAAAGAGCAGTTCTTC
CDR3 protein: CASSQLRDRSLKEQFF

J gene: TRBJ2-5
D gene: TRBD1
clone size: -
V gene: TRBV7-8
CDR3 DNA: TGTGCCAGCAGCCGAGCTGGGGACAGGGGAGGTTGGGAGACCCAGTACTTC
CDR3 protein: CASSRAGDRGGWETQYF

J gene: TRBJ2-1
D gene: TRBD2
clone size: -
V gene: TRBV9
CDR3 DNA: TGTGCCAGCAGTATTCTAGCGGGTGAGCAGTTCTTC
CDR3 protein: CASSILAGEQFF

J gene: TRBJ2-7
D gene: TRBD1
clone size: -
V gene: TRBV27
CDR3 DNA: TGTGCCAGCCGGTTAGGACAGGGGGCTTTGGGCGAGCAGTACTTC
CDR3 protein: CASRLGQGALGEQYF

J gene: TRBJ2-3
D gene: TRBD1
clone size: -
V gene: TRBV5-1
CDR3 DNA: TGCGCCAGCAGTTTCCGGGGACAGGGGTCCGCAGATACGCAGTATTTT
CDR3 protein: CASSFRGQGSADTQYF

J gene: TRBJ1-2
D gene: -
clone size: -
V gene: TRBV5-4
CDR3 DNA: TGTGCCAGCAGCCTAACTACAGGAAACTATGGCTACACCTTC
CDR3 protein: CASSLTTGNYGYTF

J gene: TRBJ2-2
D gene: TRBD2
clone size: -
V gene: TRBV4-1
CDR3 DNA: TGCGCCAGCAGCCACCCTGGACTAGCGGGGGCGGGCGGGGAGCTGTTTTTT
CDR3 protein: CASSHPGLAGAGGELFF

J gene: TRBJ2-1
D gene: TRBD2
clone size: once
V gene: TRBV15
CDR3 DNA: TGTGCCACCAGCAGCTATAGCGGGGGGTCCTACAATGAGCAGTTCTTC
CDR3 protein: CATSSYSGGSYNEQFF

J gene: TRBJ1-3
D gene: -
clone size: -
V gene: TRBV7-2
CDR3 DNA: TGTGCCAGCAGCTTAGACAGAGTCTCTGGAAACACCATATATTTT
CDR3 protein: CASSLDRVSGNTIYF

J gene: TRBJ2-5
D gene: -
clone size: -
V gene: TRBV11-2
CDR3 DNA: TGTGCCAGCAGCCTGGGCGGGAAAGAGACCCAGTACTTC
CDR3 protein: CASSLGGKETQYF

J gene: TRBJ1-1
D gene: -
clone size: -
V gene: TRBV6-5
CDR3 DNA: TGTGCCAGCACTAAACTTTGGCACAGCCCAACTGAAGCTTTCTTT
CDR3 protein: CASTKLWHSPTEAFF

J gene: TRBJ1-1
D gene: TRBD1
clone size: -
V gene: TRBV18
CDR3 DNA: TGTGCCAGCTCACAACAGGGGAGCCCCATGAACACTGAAGCTTTCTTT
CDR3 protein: CASSQQGSPMNTEAFF

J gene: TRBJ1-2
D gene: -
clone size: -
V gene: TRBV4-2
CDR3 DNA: TGTGCCAGCAGCCGGCAGGGCGATTCCGTCTACACCTTC
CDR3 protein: CASSRQGDSVYTF

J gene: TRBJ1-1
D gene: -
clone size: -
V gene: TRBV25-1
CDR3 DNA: TGTGCCAGCAGTGATGAGGGATACTCTGAAGCTTTCTTT
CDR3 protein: CASSDEGYSEAFF

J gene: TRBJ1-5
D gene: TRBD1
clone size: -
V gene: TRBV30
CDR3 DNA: TGTGCCTGGAGTCGGACAGGGACCAGTCAGCCCCAGCATTTT
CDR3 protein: CAWSRTGTSQPQHF

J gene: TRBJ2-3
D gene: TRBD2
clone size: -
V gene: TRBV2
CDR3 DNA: TGTGCCAGCAGCTGGTGGGGGGGAATGCGAACAGATACGCAGTATTTT
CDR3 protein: CASSWWGGMRTDTQYF

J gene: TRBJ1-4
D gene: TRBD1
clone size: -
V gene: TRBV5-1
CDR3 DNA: TGCGCCAGCAGCGTGGGACAGGGAGTATCTAATGAAAAACTGTTTTTT
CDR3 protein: CASSVGQGVSNEKLFF

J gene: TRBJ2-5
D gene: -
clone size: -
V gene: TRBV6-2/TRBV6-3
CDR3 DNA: TGTGCCAGCAGTACAGGGCTACAGGAGACCCAGTACTTC
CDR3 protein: CASSTGLQETQYF

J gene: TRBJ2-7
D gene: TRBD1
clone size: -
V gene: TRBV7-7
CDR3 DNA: TGTGCCAGCAGCGCGGGACAGGGGGCCTACGAGCAGTACTTC
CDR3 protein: CASSAGQGAYEQYF

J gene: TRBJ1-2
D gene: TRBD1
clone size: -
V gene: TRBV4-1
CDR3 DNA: TGCGCCAGCAGCCAAGATGGGGCAGGGGGCGCGAAGGGCTACACCTTC
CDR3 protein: CASSQDGAGGAKGYTF

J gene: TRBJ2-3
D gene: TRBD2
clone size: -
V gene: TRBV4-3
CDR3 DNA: TGCGCCAGCAGCCGAACGACTGGGGGGGTCACAGATACGCAGTATTTT
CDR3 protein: CASSRTTGGVTDTQYF

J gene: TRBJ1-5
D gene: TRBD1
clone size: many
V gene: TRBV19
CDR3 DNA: TGTGCCAGTAGGAATTCCGGGACAGGGACGATGGGCAATCAGCCCCAGCATTTT
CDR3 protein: CASRNSGTGTMGNQPQHF

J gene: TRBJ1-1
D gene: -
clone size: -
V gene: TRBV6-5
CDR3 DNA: TGTGCCAGCAGCTACGGGGGCTTTAGTGGCACTGAAGCTTTCTTT
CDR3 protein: CASSYGGFSGTEAFF

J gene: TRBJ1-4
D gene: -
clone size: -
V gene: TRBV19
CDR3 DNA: TGTGCCAGTAGTATTGGGACATCTACAACTAATGAAAAACTGTTTTTT
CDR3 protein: CASSIGTSTTNEKLFF

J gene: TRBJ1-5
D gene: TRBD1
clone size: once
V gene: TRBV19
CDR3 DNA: TGTGCCAGTAGTACGCAGGGACAGAGCAATCAGCCCCAGCATTTT
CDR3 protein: CASSTQGQSNQPQHF